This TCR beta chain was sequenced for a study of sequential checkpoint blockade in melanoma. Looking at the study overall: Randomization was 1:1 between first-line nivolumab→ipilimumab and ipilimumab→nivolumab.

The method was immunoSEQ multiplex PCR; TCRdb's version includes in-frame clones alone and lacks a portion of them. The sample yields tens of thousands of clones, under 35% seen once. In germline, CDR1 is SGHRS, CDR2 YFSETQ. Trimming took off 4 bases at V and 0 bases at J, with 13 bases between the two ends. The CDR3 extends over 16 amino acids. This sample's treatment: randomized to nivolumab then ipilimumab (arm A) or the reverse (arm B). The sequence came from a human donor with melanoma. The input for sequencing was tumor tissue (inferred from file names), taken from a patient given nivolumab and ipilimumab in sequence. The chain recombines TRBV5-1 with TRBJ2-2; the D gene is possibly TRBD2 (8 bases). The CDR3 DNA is TGCGCCAGCAGCGGGACAGCGGGAGCGAACACCGGGGAGCTGTTTTTT. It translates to CASSGTAGANTGELFF.